A single sample is the source of the 32 T cell receptor beta chains below, sequenced in a study of T cells in Graves' hyperthyroidism and ophthalmopathy. Researchers took RNA transcripts and amplified the TCR beta CDR3 regions from them. First-round RT-PCR targeting the TCR CDR3 was performed with the HTBI primer set. Each CDR3 protein gets one entry after TCRdb re-called the multiplex PCR reads with MiXCR. The repertoire holds about 760,000 distinct CDR3 sequences, 30% to 40% seen once, with approximately 31% in the top ten. The sample was blood. The receptors derive from a woman aged 40-49 years with Graves' hyperthyroidism.

This chain connects TRBV27 to TRBJ1-2; no clear D. CDR3 length equals 13 residues. Trimming stripped 2 bases from V and 6 bases from J, with 10 bases between. Per germline, CDR1 MNHEY and CDR2 SMNVEV (reference sequence). The CDR3 reads CASSLNGLDGYTF. The CDR3 region has the DNA TGTGCCAGCAGTTTAAATGGGCTCGATGGCTACACCTTC.

V is TRBV29-1 and J is TRBJ2-7; D possibly corresponds to TRBD1 (7 bases). V was cut by 7 bases and J by 2 bases, with 12 bases left in between. There are 12 residues in the CDR3. Germline V gene lookup returns CDR1 SQVTM and CDR2 ANQGSEA. The CDR3 protein is CSGGDSAYEQYF. CDR3 nucleotides: TGCAGCGGGGGGGACAGTGCCTACGAGCAGTACTTC.

In its sample, this clonotype was seen many times. The genes are TRBV13 and TRBJ2-7; D may match TRBD1 or TRBD2 (6 bases each). The CDR3 is 14 amino acids. Germline V gene data show CDR1 as PRHDT and CDR2 as FYEKMQ (reference sequence). V was shortened by 5 bases and J by 5 bases, with 16 bases between the two germline ends. Written as DNA, the CDR3 is TGTGCCAGCAGCAAAGCCTCGGGGGCCAACGAGCAGTACTTC. Translation: CASSKASGANEQYF.

This clonotype was recorded many times. J is TRBJ2-5 and V is TRBV25-1; D is ambiguous. Germline V gives CDR1 MGHDK, CDR2 SYGVNS. V was shortened by 8 bases and J by 4 bases, with 14 bases between the two germline ends. The CDR3 spans 13 residues. CDR3 region: CASGVMPRETQYF. The DNA for the CDR3 is TGTGCCAGCGGAGTAATGCCGAGAGAGACCCAGTACTTC.

This clonotype was observed many times. The chain uses TRBV15 and TRBJ2-7; 9 nucleotides line up with TRBD2. CDR1 is LNHNV, CDR2 YYDKDF, per germline (reference sequence). After removal of 0 bases from V and 5 bases from J, the junction contained 5 bases not matched to a gene. This CDR3 has 15 residues. The CDR3 DNA follows: TGTGCCACCAGCAGAGATCTGGCTAGCGGGAACGAGCAGTACTTC. It yields the protein CATSRDLASGNEQYF.

CDR3 DNA sequence: TGTGCCAGCACCAGGATACACCAGGGTCCGACGCAGCCCCAGCATTTT. Protein product: CASTRIHQGPTQPQHF. The genes are TRBV6-5 and TRBJ1-5; possible D gene TRBD1, 5 bases. V dropped 7 bases and J dropped 7 bases, with 23 bases sitting between them. Germline V gene sequence: CDR1 MNHEY, CDR2 SVGAGI. CDR3 length: 16 amino acids.

V gene TRBV11-2 combines with J gene TRBJ2-5; 8 nucleotides agree with TRBD1. The CDR3 is made up of 15 amino acids. Losses at the gene ends were 3 bases for V and 5 bases for J; bases not matched to a gene: 8. Germline values: CDR1 SGHAT, CDR2 FQNNGV. CDR3 nucleotide sequence: TGTGCCAGCAGCTTCCCCCAGGGGGCCGGGGAGACCCAGTACTTC. This sequence encodes CASSFPQGAGETQYF.

A remark on this clonotype: The CDR3 end shows no conserved phenylalanine or tryptophan, and so a read error is likely. No DNA is shown, since the ends of the CDR3 on it are uncertain; the CDR3 is the one TCRdb lists. This rearrangement joins TRBV9 to TRBJ2-6; whether TRBD1, the table's D call, matches the DNA was not checked. Germline CDR1 reads SGDLS; CDR2 reads YYNGEE. Including both end residues, the CDR3 is 9 amino acids long. The CDR3: CASSTHSTG.

This clonotype was counted only a few times. This chain connects TRBV5-1 to TRBJ1-6; D remains ambiguous. Germline lookup yields CDR1 SGHRS and CDR2 YFSETQ. The CDR3 totals 17 residues. Trimming pared 4 bases from V and 0 bases from J, leaving 14 bases between. CDR3 DNA: TGCGCCAGCAGCCCCGGGTTAACGAGCTCCTATAATTCACCCCTCCACTTT. It specifies CASSPGLTSSYNSPLHF.

This clonotype was counted ten times or more. The V gene is TRBV7-3, the J gene TRBJ2-6; D perhaps matches TRBD2 (5 bases). Trimming stripped 2 bases from V and 2 bases from J, with 7 bases between. Germline V lookup: CDR1 SGHTA, CDR2 FQGTGA. The CDR3 runs 15 residues. The CDR3 protein is CASSLRGPGANVLTF. In DNA, the CDR3 is TGTGCCAGCAGCTTACGAGGGCCTGGGGCCAACGTCCTGACTTTC.

The chain is built from TRBV29-1 and TRBJ2-1; tentatively, D is TRBD1 (6 bases). CDR3 size: 13 residues. Germline CDR1 SQVTM, CDR2 ANQGSEA. V was clipped by 2 bases and J by 7 bases, with 12 bases between them. In DNA, the CDR3 is TGCAGCGTTGAATCGCAGGGGCTGAATGAGCAGTTCTTC. Translated: CSVESQGLNEQFF.

The V call is TRBV7-2, the J call TRBJ1-4; no reliable D call. The germline CDR1 and CDR2 sequences are SGHTA and FQGNSA. V was cut by 5 bases and J by 15 bases, with 22 bases left in between. The CDR3 covers 14 residues. The CDR3 DNA is TGTGCCAGCAGCCAAGATTGGGAAGCGCTTGAAATGTTTTTT. Residues: CASSQDWEALEMFF. Full variable domain (outside the CDR3, taken from reference TRBV7-2 and TRBJ1-4): GAGVSQSPSNKVTEKGKDVELRCDPISGHTALYWYRQSLGQGLEFLIYFQGNSAPDKSGLPSDRFSAERTGGSVSTLTIQRTQQEDSAVYLCASSQDWEALEMFFGSGTQLSVL.

CDR3: CASRETGALLGQETQYF. Here the CDR3 DNA reads TGTGCCAGCAGGGAGACAGGGGCCCTCCTGGGGCAAGAGACCCAGTACTTC. This chain joins TRBV6-1 and TRBJ2-5, with 8 bases aligning to TRBD1. The CDR3 sequence is 17 residues long. Germline V gene sequence: CDR1 MNHNS, CDR2 SASEGT. The V segment lost 6 bases and the J segment 2 bases; nucleotides outside the gene matches: 14.

This rearrangement joins TRBV5-5 to TRBJ2-5; 14 positions agree with TRBD2. Looked up from germline, CDR1 is SGHKS and CDR2 is YYEKEE (reference sequence). With 4 bases clipped from V and 4 bases from J, the junction kept 6 bases outside the gene matches. The CDR3 is 16 residues long. The CDR3 loop reads CASSPGLAGGIETQYF. Here the CDR3 DNA reads TGTGCCAGCAGCCCTGGACTAGCGGGAGGAATAGAGACCCAGTACTTC.

In this sample, this clonotype turned up a few times. The chain couples TRBV28 to TRBJ1-2; D perhaps matches TRBD1 (5 bases). The V end lost 3 bases, the J end lost 9 bases, and 8 bases lay between the germline ends. Germline V gives CDR1 MDHEN, CDR2 SYDVKM. CDR3 length equals 11 residues. The CDR3 DNA follows: TGTGCCAGCAGTTTCCGGGACCGCTACACCTTC. The encoded protein is CASSFRDRYTF.

This clonotype was seen repeatedly, ten times or more. The CDR3 region is CASSQGPQGNYEQYF. The CDR3 region has the DNA TGCGCCAGCAGCCAAGGACCTCAGGGGAACTACGAGCAGTACTTC. The rearrangement joins TRBV4-3 to TRBJ2-7; perhaps TRBD1 as D (6 bases). The length of the CDR3 is 15 residues. The V gene's germline CDR1 is LGHNA and CDR2 YSLEER. The V end lost 1 base, the J end lost 3 bases, and 13 bases lay between the germline ends.

This chain links TRBV7-3 with TRBJ1-1; D is perhaps TRBD1 (6 bases). This CDR3 region has 13 residues. V was pared by 6 bases and J by 6 bases, with 14 bases between. The germline gives CDR1 SGHTA, CDR2 FQGTGA. The CDR3 sequence is CASSFTGMAEAFF. The CDR3 DNA reads TGTGCCAGCAGTTTTACAGGGATGGCTGAAGCTTTCTTT.

The rearrangement uses TRBV14 and TRBJ2-2; 9 nucleotides line up with TRBD2. Germline V CDR1 and CDR2: SGHDN, FVKESK. The CDR3 spans 13 residues. V was pared by 6 bases and J by 9 bases, with 5 bases of the junction left unmatched. This chain's CDR3 is CASSLASGRELFF. In nucleotides, the CDR3 is TGTGCCAGCAGTTTGGCTAGCGGGAGGGAGCTGTTTTTT.

CDR3 coding DNA: TGTGCCAGCTCACCGGGACTCGAAGGGGGCTACACCTTC. Translated: CASSPGLEGGYTF. The rearrangement joins TRBV18 to TRBJ1-2, with a tentative D call TRBD1 (5 bases). V lost 3 bases, J lost 8 bases, and 13 bases lay in between. This CDR3 is 13 amino acids long. Germline-derived CDR1 and CDR2 are KGHSH and LQKENI.

This clonotype has only a few counts. This chain joins TRBV20-1 and TRBJ1-2, with TRBD1 as a possible D gene (6 bases). Germline V gene lookup returns CDR1 DFQATT and CDR2 SNEGSKA (reference sequence). The V end was cut by 2 bases, the J end by 3 bases, with 10 bases between. The CDR3 sequence is 13 residues long. CDR3 amino acids: CSARQGYDYGYTF. The CDR3 nucleotides are TGCAGTGCTAGACAGGGGTACGACTATGGCTACACCTTC.

This clonotype appeared many times. Here the CDR3 reads CASRGTDPYEQYF. The CDR3 DNA reads TGTGCCAGCAGGGGGACAGATCCCTACGAGCAGTACTTC. The J gene is TRBJ2-7, the V gene TRBV2; 7 nucleotides align to TRBD1. Looked up from germline, CDR1 is SNHLY and CDR2 is FYNNEI. CDR3 length equals 13 residues. The ends lost 6 bases at V and 2 bases at J; junction bases unmatched: 4.

The chain uses TRBV6-1 and TRBJ1-2, with a possible D match to TRBD1 (5 bases). Germline lookup yields CDR1 MNHNS and CDR2 SASEGT. Trimming removed 7 bases from V and 6 bases from J, with 15 bases in between. This CDR3 has 13 residues. In DNA form, the CDR3 reads TGTGCCAGCAACCTCATAAGGGGCGATGGCTACACCTTC. This translates into CASNLIRGDGYTF.

This clonotype was picked up a small number of times. This chain uses TRBV20-1 with TRBJ1-3, with unresolved D. Germline values: CDR1 DFQATT, CDR2 SNEGSKA (reference sequence). V lost 6 bases, J lost 9 bases, and 12 bases lay in between. This CDR3 is 11 amino acids long. This chain's CDR3 is CSAPDGSTIYF. CDR3 nucleotides: TGCAGTGCCCCGGATGGTAGCACCATATATTTT.

The chain combines TRBV13 with TRBJ2-2; tentatively, D is TRBD1 (6 bases). The germline CDR1 and CDR2 sequences are PRHDT and FYEKMQ (reference sequence). V was trimmed by 2 bases and J by 5 bases, leaving 15 bases between them. The CDR3 has 16 amino acids. This chain's CDR3 is CASSLRGHRLTGELFF. As DNA, the CDR3 is TGTGCCAGCAGCTTACGGGGACATCGCCTAACCGGGGAGCTGTTTTTT.

Only a few counts were recorded for this clonotype. The V and J genes are TRBV9 and TRBJ2-5, with 9 bases matching TRBD1. V trimming: 5 bases; J trimming: 7 bases; junction bases outside the gene matches: 15. CDR1 and CDR2 from the germline V gene are SGDLS and YYNGEE. This CDR3 has 16 amino acids. The CDR3 sequence is CASSVYRDRAPGTQYF. As DNA, the CDR3 is TGTGCCAGCAGTGTCTACCGGGACAGGGCGCCCGGGACCCAGTACTTC.

The chain joins TRBV7-2 to TRBJ1-5; 7 bases fit TRBD1. The V segment lost 3 bases and the J segment 6 bases; nucleotides outside the gene matches: 11. CDR1 SGHTA and CDR2 FQGNSA come from the germline V gene. The CDR3 totals 16 residues. DNA for the CDR3: TGTGCCAGCAGCTTTTGGGAAAGGGGGCGGATTCAGCCCCAGCATTTT. Translation gives CASSFWERGRIQPQHF.

The rearrangement joins TRBV20-1 to TRBJ2-7; 10 positions agree with TRBD2. The CDR3 is 16 amino acids. V shed 0 bases, J shed 3 bases, and the junction held 8 bases outside the gene matches. Germline CDR1 is DFQATT and CDR2 is SNEGSKA (reference sequence). The CDR3 sequence: CSARDPSGGAHYEQYF. CDR3 sequence (DNA): TGCAGTGCTAGAGATCCCAGCGGGGGGGCACACTACGAGCAGTACTTC.

The chain combines TRBV9 with TRBJ1-3, with 9 bases fitting TRBD1. The trim removed 4 bases at V and 3 bases at J, leaving 11 bases unmatched. Germline V gene data show CDR1 as SGDLS and CDR2 as YYNGEE. The CDR3 consists of 17 residues. The CDR3 is CASSTATGGSFGNTIYF. The CDR3 nucleotides read TGTGCCAGCAGCACGGCGACAGGGGGGTCTTTTGGAAACACCATATATTTT.

This chain uses TRBV20-1 with TRBJ2-7, with no clear D. V dropped 3 bases and J dropped 2 bases, with 11 bases sitting between them. Per germline, CDR1 DFQATT and CDR2 SNEGSKA (reference sequence). CDR3 length: 13 residues. Written as DNA, the CDR3 is TGCAGTGCTAGCAGTTCCAGAGCCTACGAGCAGTACTTC. It specifies CSASSSRAYEQYF.

The V call is TRBV12-3 or TRBV12-4, the J call TRBJ2-5; 12 bases match TRBD1. The CDR3 totals 15 residues. The J segment lost 4 bases and the V segment lost 6 bases, leaving 6 bases of the junction unmatched. The CDR3 region is CASSQWDRGRETQYF. CDR3 DNA sequence: TGTGCCAGCAGCCAATGGGACAGGGGGCGAGAGACCCAGTACTTC.

This clonotype occurred many times. J is TRBJ2-2 and V is TRBV5-1; 7 bases align to TRBD2. J lost 4 bases, V lost 1 base, and 7 bases had no gene match. Per germline, CDR1 SGHRS and CDR2 YFSETQ. This CDR3 spans 16 amino acids. This chain's CDR3 is CASSLLGEGLTGELFF. CDR3 in DNA: TGCGCCAGCAGCTTGTTAGGGGAGGGCCTCACCGGGGAGCTGTTTTTT.

This clonotype was counted many times. This chain links TRBV2 with TRBJ2-5, with D hard to call. The CDR3 consists of 14 residues. Looked up from germline, CDR1 is SNHLY and CDR2 is FYNNEI. Trimming cost V 3 bases and J 5 bases, with 13 bases left between them. The CDR3: CASSESVLMETQYF. CDR3 nucleotides: TGTGCCAGCAGTGAGTCAGTACTCATGGAGACCCAGTACTTC.